The 14 T cell receptor beta chains below were found in one sample sequenced in a study of blood T cell repertoires in COVID-19. Sequencing was performed with immunoSEQ multiplex PCR; in TCRdb, only in-frame clones are kept and a portion is missing. Of about 87,000 clones detected, approximately 86% appear once; the ten largest clones hold under 6%. The sequencing input was peripheral blood. These receptors originate from a man aged 40-55 years with acute or convalescent COVID-19.

The chain carries TRBV6-1 and TRBJ1-1; 10 bases align to TRBD1. Unmatched junction bases numbered 11, after V lost 6 bases and J lost 1 base. The CDR3 length is 17 residues. Germline CDR1 MNHNS, CDR2 SASEGT. This CDR3 is CASRETTGGAENTEAFF. The CDR3, as DNA: TGTGCCAGCAGGGAAACGACAGGGGGCGCGGAGAACACTGAAGCTTTCTTT.

This clone was seen a few times. The chain couples TRBV15 to TRBJ1-6, with 9 bases identical to TRBD1. From germline, CDR1 is LNHNV and CDR2 YYDKDF (reference sequence). The CDR3 loop spans 19 amino acids. With 7 bases clipped from V and 2 bases from J, the junction kept 15 bases outside the gene matches. In nucleotides, the CDR3 is TGTGCCACCAACCCGGGGGGACAGGGCATAGTGGCCTATAATTCACCCCTCCACTTT. Encoded protein: CATNPGGQGIVAYNSPLHF.

This clone was seen a few times. The V call is TRBV25-1, the J call TRBJ2-7; D call uncertain. The length of the CDR3 is 12 residues. Germline lookup yields CDR1 MGHDK and CDR2 SYGVNS. The ends were cut back, 6 bases at V and 0 bases at J, with 6 bases in the middle. The CDR3: CASRKSSYEQYF. The CDR3 DNA reads as TGTGCCAGCAGGAAGAGCTCCTACGAGCAGTACTTC.

This clone was observed once. This chain links TRBV21-1 with TRBJ1-1; the listed D gene, TRBD1, was not tested against the DNA. TRBV21-1 constitutes a pseudogene. This CDR3 contains 9 residues. The CDR3 loop reads CAIPGRDFF. The CDR3, as DNA: TGTGCCATCCCCGGCAGGGATTTCTTT.

The chain carries TRBV5-1 and TRBJ1-2, with TRBD1 identical over 12 bases. Germline V gene sequence: CDR1 SGHRS, CDR2 YFSETQ. Trimming took 0 bases from V and 2 from J; bases not matched to a gene: 2. This CDR3 has 16 residues. CDR3 protein: CASSLAGTGGNYGYTF. The CDR3, as DNA: TGCGCCAGCAGCTTGGCTGGGACAGGGGGCAACTATGGCTACACCTTC.

In this sample, this clone turned up a few times. The rearrangement links TRBV10-3 to TRBJ1-1, with D tentatively TRBD1 (5 bases). The V end lost 4 bases, the J end lost 3 bases, and 15 bases lay between the germline ends. CDR1 and CDR2 (germline): ENHRY, SYGVKD. The CDR3 covers 15 residues. As DNA, the CDR3 is TGTGCCATCAGTGGTCAGGGCAAAAGGGACACTGAAGCTTTCTTT. Protein sequence: CAISGQGKRDTEAFF.

The J gene is TRBJ1-2, the V gene TRBV21-1; the listed D gene, TRBD1, was not tested against the DNA. TRBV21-1 is noted as a pseudogene. The CDR3 loop spans 15 amino acids. The CDR3 spells CASSIRDSPNYGYTF. Here the CDR3 DNA reads TGTGCCAGCAGCATCCGGGACAGTCCTAACTATGGCTACACCTTC.

The rearrangement uses TRBV6-5 and TRBJ2-2, with 7 positions matching TRBD2. After removal of 5 bases from V and 6 bases from J, the junction contained 3 bases not matched to a gene. CDR1 and CDR2 (germline): MNHEY, SVGAGI. CDR3 size: 13 residues. The CDR3 is CASSPTSAGELFF. Written as DNA, the CDR3 is TGTGCCAGCAGTCCTACTAGCGCCGGGGAGCTGTTTTTT.

This clone was detected once. The chain joins TRBV5-8 to TRBJ1-3; 7 bases agree with TRBD1. V lost 4 bases, J lost 0 bases, and 4 bases stayed unmatched. CDR1 is SGHTS, CDR2 YDEGEE, per germline. This CDR3 is 15 amino acids long. This chain's CDR3 is CASSVGTDSGNTIYF. The CDR3 DNA reads TGTGCCAGCAGCGTCGGGACAGACTCTGGAAACACCATATATTTT.

The rearrangement links TRBV25-1 to TRBJ1-2, with unresolved D. V was clipped by 5 bases and J by 3 bases, with 7 bases between them. Germline assignment: CDR1 MGHDK and CDR2 SYGVNS. CDR3 length: 12 amino acids. The DNA for the CDR3 is TGTGCCAGCAGTCGGGGAGACTATGGCTACACCTTC. Protein sequence: CASSRGDYGYTF.

This clone was seen a handful of times. V gene TRBV19 combines with J gene TRBJ1-6; 7 bases are a match to TRBD1. Germline V gene lookup returns CDR1 LNHDA and CDR2 SQIVND (reference sequence). CDR3 length equals 13 residues. After removal of 5 bases from V and 6 bases from J, the junction contained 1 base not matched to a gene. The CDR3 DNA is TGTGCCAGTAGTCCAGGGGGTAATTCACCCCTCCACTTT. Amino acid sequence: CASSPGGNSPLHF. Full variable domain (outside the CDR3, taken from reference TRBV19 and TRBJ1-6): DGGITQSPKYLFRKEGQNVTLSCEQNLNHDAMYWYRQDPGQGLRLIYYSQIVNDFQKGDIAEGYSVSREKKESFPLTVTSAQKNPTAFYLCASSPGGNSPLHFGNGTRLTVT.

The chain is built from TRBV19 and TRBJ1-1, with D possibly matching TRBD1 (5 bases). Germline V gene lookup returns CDR1 LNHDA and CDR2 SQIVND (reference sequence). The CDR3 is 17 residues long. V dropped 3 bases and J dropped 1 base, with 18 bases sitting between them. The chain's CDR3 is CASSINKRDGRNTEAFF. CDR3 sequence (DNA): TGTGCCAGTAGTATTAACAAACGGGACGGGAGGAACACTGAAGCTTTCTTT.

The chain carries TRBV4-2 and TRBJ1-1, with D tentatively TRBD1 (6 bases). CDR3 length: 13 amino acids. CDR1 is LGHNA and CDR2 is YNFKEQ in the germline V gene. V shed 7 bases and J shed 12 bases, with 21 bases lying between them. The CDR3 region is CASTQGRDTSPFF. Here the CDR3 DNA reads TGTGCCAGCACCCAGGGCCGGGACACCTCGCCTTTCTTT.

The count of this clone is one. Germline and junction disagree at one end, which may indicate a read error. The chain combines TRBV29-1 with TRBJ2-1, with 8 nucleotides matching TRBD2. CDR3 length: 10 amino acids. Germline CDR1 and CDR2: SQVTM and ANQGSEA. For the CDR3, the DNA is TGCAGCGTTGGAAGCGGGGGTGGAATCTTC. Translation gives CSVGSGGGIF.